These 26 T cell receptor beta chains came from one sample sequenced in a study of cytomegalovirus exposure and HLA in healthy donors. Primers included in the PCR were 60 Vbeta and 13 Jbeta primers. TCRdb's copy holds only in-frame clones and misses some; the assay was immunoSEQ multiplex PCR. The table shows under 200,000 clones, with around three quarters occurring only once. Sequencing used PBMCs. Receptors were obtained from a young man in good health and CMV-seronegative.

The rearrangement joins TRBV29-1 to TRBJ2-4; 9 bases align to TRBD2. V lost 3 bases and J lost 6; bases outside the gene matches: 3. This CDR3 is built from 13 residues. Germline CDR1 is SQVTM and CDR2 is ANQGSEA. The CDR3 reads CSVEGSGGNIQYF. Here the CDR3 DNA reads TGCAGCGTTGAGGGTAGCGGGGGAAACATTCAGTACTTC.

The V call is TRBV2, the J call TRBJ2-3, with D possibly matching TRBD1 (5 bases). Trimming took off 0 bases at V and 1 base at J, with 11 bases between the two ends. The CDR3 runs 16 residues. The V gene's germline CDR1 is SNHLY and CDR2 FYNNEI. Here the CDR3 DNA reads TGTGCCAGCAGTGAAGCCAGGGCCATGGGCACAGATACGCAGTATTTT. Translated: CASSEARAMGTDTQYF.

This clone was counted a single time. The V gene is TRBV5-4, the J gene TRBJ2-2; TRBD2 agrees at 9 bases. The CDR3 sequence is 15 residues long. Germline V gene lookup returns CDR1 SGHNT and CDR2 YYREEE (reference sequence). Losses at the gene ends were 4 bases for V and 7 bases for J; bases not matched to a gene: 8. The CDR3 reads CASSGLASGIGELFF. DNA for the CDR3: TGTGCCAGCAGCGGATTGGCTAGCGGGATCGGGGAGCTGTTTTTT.

This sequence joins TRBV29-1 and TRBJ2-6; perhaps TRBD2 as D (6 bases). The V and J ends lost 4 bases and 0 bases respectively, with 10 bases between them. Germline V gene lookup returns CDR1 SQVTM and CDR2 ANQGSEA. The CDR3 consists of 15 residues. This chain's CDR3 is CSVGQGLSGANVLTF. The DNA for the CDR3 is TGCAGCGTTGGGCAGGGACTCTCTGGGGCCAACGTCCTGACTTTC.

The chain employs TRBV6-5 and TRBJ1-2; D is unresolved. V was pared by 0 bases and J by 1 base, with 9 bases between. The germline gives CDR1 MNHEY, CDR2 SVGAGI. The CDR3 is made up of 15 amino acids. DNA of the CDR3: TGTGCCAGCAGTTACTCCTTGAGTAGTAACTATGGCTACACCTTC. This translates into CASSYSLSSNYGYTF.

The sample holds a few counts of this clone. This rearrangement joins TRBV7-6 to TRBJ1-5; D not certain. The V gene lost 4 bases and the J gene lost 4 bases, with 8 bases spanning the gap. Germline V gene lookup returns CDR1 SGHVS and CDR2 FNYEAQ. CDR3 size: 13 residues. The CDR3 loop reads CASSSGFNQPQHF. The DNA for the CDR3 is TGTGCCAGCAGCTCTGGCTTTAATCAGCCCCAGCATTTT.

The DNA for the CDR3 is TGTGCCAGCAGCCCGGCCGGGTATTCGGCGGGAGCCACCGGGGAGCTGTTTTTT. Residues: CASSPAGYSAGATGELFF. The chain has TRBV5-4 and TRBJ2-2; 7 bases line up with TRBD2. V shed 4 bases and J 4 bases; nucleotides not matched to a gene: 16. Germline values: CDR1 SGHNT, CDR2 YYREEE (reference sequence). The CDR3 has 18 amino acids. Together with reference TRBV5-4 and TRBJ2-2, the CDR3 gives the full variable domain: ETGVTQSPTHLIKTRGQQVTLRCSSQSGHNTVSWYQQALGQGPQFIFQYYREEENGRGNFPPRFSGLQFPNYSSELNVNALELDDSALYLCASSPAGYSAGATGELFFGEGSRLTVL.

This clone was observed a few times. A read error may produce the germline difference seen at one junction end. The CDR3 is CASSSPGQVPHF. The DNA for the CDR3 is TGTGCCAGCAGCTCACCCGGACAGGTCCCCCACTTC. The genes are TRBV5-4 and TRBJ2-7, with 7 bases fitting TRBD1. Germline V gene data show CDR1 as SGHNT and CDR2 as YYREEE (reference sequence). CDR3 length: 12 amino acids.

This clone was seen a single time. The chain employs TRBV5-1 and TRBJ1-1; D possibly corresponds to TRBD1 (5 bases). CDR1 is SGHRS and CDR2 is YFSETQ in the germline V gene. The V gene lost 4 bases and the J gene lost 4 bases, with 14 bases spanning the gap. The CDR3 contains 14 residues. DNA of the CDR3: TGCGCCAGCAGCCTTATGCAGGGCAGCACTGAAGCTTTCTTT. Translated: CASSLMQGSTEAFF.

The V gene is TRBV6-1, the J gene TRBJ1-5; D is uncertain. The V gene lost 0 bases and the J gene lost 0 bases, with 9 bases spanning the gap. This CDR3 spans 16 amino acids. Germline values: CDR1 MNHNS, CDR2 SASEGT. The CDR3 reads CASSEAVRYSNQPQHF. The DNA of the CDR3 is TGTGCCAGCAGTGAAGCGGTGCGGTATAGCAATCAGCCCCAGCATTTT.

This clone was counted a few times. The chain has TRBV13 and TRBJ2-7, with TRBD2 matching over 12 bases. The CDR3 is made up of 16 amino acids. Trimming at V came to 5 bases and at J to 3 bases, leaving 8 bases not matched to a gene. Per germline, CDR1 PRHDT and CDR2 FYEKMQ (reference sequence). The CDR3 nucleotides are TGTGCCAGCAGCAGACTAGCGGGAGTCGTACGCTACGAGCAGTACTTC. Protein sequence: CASSRLAGVVRYEQYF.

V and J are TRBV7-2 and TRBJ2-5, with 10 bases aligning to TRBD1. J lost 5 bases, V lost 3 bases, and 3 bases had no gene match. This CDR3 is 14 amino acids long. Germline-derived CDR1 and CDR2 are SGHTA and FQGNSA. The CDR3 DNA is TGTGCCAGCAGCTTTGGGACAGGGGTGGAGACCCAGTACTTC. Residues: CASSFGTGVETQYF.

This chain joins TRBV27 and TRBJ1-1, with a tentative D call TRBD1 (5 bases). Trimming took 0 bases from V and 1 from J, leaving 9 bases between them. The CDR3 is made up of 15 amino acids. The germline CDR1 and CDR2 sequences are MNHEY and SMNVEV (reference sequence). The CDR3 nucleotides are TGTGCCAGCAGTTTATCGAGCACAGGGAACACTGAAGCTTTCTTT. Amino acid sequence: CASSLSSTGNTEAFF.

In DNA form, the CDR3 reads TGCGCCAGCGGGGGGGGACTAGCGGGAGGTCCCTACGAGCAGTACTTC. It specifies CASGGGLAGGPYEQYF. The chain couples TRBV5-1 to TRBJ2-7; TRBD2 matches at 15 bases. The J segment lost 2 bases and the V segment lost 7 bases, leaving 7 bases of the junction unmatched. CDR3 length: 16 amino acids. Germline CDR1 is SGHRS and CDR2 is YFSETQ.

The chain employs TRBV4-2 and TRBJ2-7; 9 bases line up with TRBD2. The J segment lost 2 bases and the V segment lost 4 bases, leaving 6 bases of the junction unmatched. Germline loops: CDR1 LGHNA, CDR2 YNFKEQ. The CDR3 length is 15 residues. DNA of the CDR3: TGTGCCAGCAGCCGAACCGGGACTAGCACCTACGAGCAGTACTTC. Translating gives CASSRTGTSTYEQYF.

This CDR3 reads CASSQDRQGYYEQYF. The DNA for the CDR3 is TGCGCCAGCAGCCAAGATCGTCAGGGGTACTACGAGCAGTACTTC. The rearrangement links TRBV4-1 to TRBJ2-7, with D possibly TRBD1 on 6 matching bases. The V and J ends lost 0 bases and 3 bases respectively, with 12 bases between them. The CDR3 spans 15 residues. The germline V gene encodes CDR1 MGHRA and CDR2 YSYEKL.

The chain recombines TRBV7-9 with TRBJ1-5; 7 positions agree with TRBD1. From germline, CDR1 is SEHNR and CDR2 FQNEAQ (reference sequence). CDR3 size: 15 residues. J gave up 0 bases and V 5 bases, and 4 bases lay outside the gene matches. The CDR3 sequence: CASSITGDSNQPQHF. CDR3 in DNA: TGTGCCAGCAGCATCACAGGGGATAGCAATCAGCCCCAGCATTTT.

The CDR3 loop reads CATSRDPPSYEQYF. The CDR3 region has the DNA TGTGCCACCAGCAGAGACCCCCCATCCTACGAGCAGTACTTC. The rearrangement uses TRBV15 and TRBJ2-7; D gene ambiguous. The germline CDR1 and CDR2 sequences are LNHNV and YYDKDF (reference sequence). The CDR3 has 14 residues. V was cut by 0 bases and J by 1 base, with 7 bases left in between.

This clone was counted between two and nine times. The gene calls are TRBV28 and TRBJ2-7; 8 nucleotides line up with TRBD1. Per the germline V gene, CDR1 is MDHEN and CDR2 is SYDVKM. J gave up 4 bases and V 2 bases, and 4 bases lay outside the gene matches. This CDR3 has 14 amino acids. CDR3: CASSLRRGHYEQYF. The DNA of the CDR3 is TGTGCCAGCAGTTTACGCAGGGGGCATTACGAGCAGTACTTC.

The chain combines TRBV6-5 with TRBJ2-1; D ambiguous. The CDR3 sequence is 11 residues long. CDR1 and CDR2 (germline): MNHEY, SVGAGI. V gave up 5 bases and J gave up 4 bases, with 3 bases separating them. In DNA, the CDR3 is TGTGCCAGCAGTGCGTACAATGAGCAGTTCTTC. Translated: CASSAYNEQFF.

V and J are TRBV29-1 and TRBJ2-1, with D tentatively TRBD2 (6 bases). Germline CDR1 SQVTM, CDR2 ANQGSEA. The CDR3 consists of 13 residues. The V end lost 8 bases, the J end lost 3 bases, and 14 bases lay between the germline ends. The CDR3 DNA reads TGCAGCTCCCGGGAGCCGGACTACAATGAGCAGTTCTTC. Its translation is CSSREPDYNEQFF.

This chain uses TRBV27 with TRBJ1-3; D call uncertain. The germline V gene encodes CDR1 MNHEY and CDR2 SMNVEV (reference sequence). Trimming took 3 bases from V and 0 from J, leaving 9 bases between them. There are 15 residues in the CDR3. The DNA for the CDR3 is TGTGCCAGCAGTTTCTCCCCTAGCTCTGGAAACACCATATATTTT. It is translated as CASSFSPSSGNTIYF.

This clone showed up just a few times. The chain carries TRBV5-1 and TRBJ1-3; D is uncertain. The germline gives CDR1 SGHRS, CDR2 YFSETQ. Trimming pared 5 bases from V and 0 bases from J, leaving 15 bases between. The CDR3 runs 16 residues. In nucleotides, the CDR3 is TGCGCCAGCAGTTCAGAGGGAGCCCACTCTGGAAACACCATATATTTT. Protein sequence: CASSSEGAHSGNTIYF.

V is TRBV7-9 and J is TRBJ2-5, with TRBD2 as a possible D gene (6 bases). The V end was cut by 4 bases, the J end by 4 bases, with 13 bases between. Germline CDR1 SEHNR, CDR2 FQNEAQ (reference sequence). This CDR3 is built from 14 residues. The CDR3 protein is CASSSLGGGETQYF. In DNA form, the CDR3 reads TGTGCCAGCAGCTCACTTGGGGGAGGAGAGACCCAGTACTTC.

The rearrangement links TRBV28 to TRBJ1-5, with D maybe TRBD1 (5 bases). CDR3 length: 14 residues. Germline V gene lookup returns CDR1 MDHEN and CDR2 SYDVKM. V lost 3 bases and J 5 bases, leaving 11 bases between the germline ends. CDR3 nucleotides: TGTGCCAGCAGTTTGGGGCTGGGGTATCAGCCCCAGCATTTT. This codes for CASSLGLGYQPQHF.

On this clone: A junction boundary mismatches the germline segment, possibly from a read error. The chain has TRBV10-3 and TRBJ2-2, with unresolved D. This CDR3 region has 14 residues. Germline loops: CDR1 ENHRY, CDR2 SYGVKD. The CDR3 reads CAVSDTTDTGELFF. The CDR3 DNA reads TGTGCCGTCAGTGACACTACGGACACCGGGGAGCTGTTTTTT.